The following is a T cell receptor (beta chain) sequence with its context. J gave up 4 bases and V 3 bases, and 4 bases lay outside the gene matches. The CDR3 loop spans 14 amino acids. Germline V lookup: CDR1 SGHNT, CDR2 YYREEE (reference sequence). As processed by the authors: Reference gene primer amplification gave nucleated cell count estimates. Clones were sequenced by immunoSEQ multiplex PCR, and TCRdb holds only the in-frame ones, with some missing. The V and J calls and clone size are taken from that table; D and trimming were inferred from the DNA. The sample includes 150,000 or so clones, less than 90% of them seen just once. The sample is drawn from a study of blood T cell repertoires in COVID-19. Overall study: COVID-19 samples collected from the United States, Italy and Spain covered acute and convalescent phases.

Sequences were obtained from peripheral blood. The origin of this receptor is a woman in her 70s with acute or convalescent COVID-19. The V call is TRBV5-4, the J call TRBJ2-5; 9 bases align to TRBD1. The CDR3 region has the DNA TGTGCCAGCAGCTGGGGACAGGGCGGAGAGACCCAGTACTTC. As protein: CASSWGQGGETQYF. Variable domain in full (rest from reference TRBV5-4 and TRBJ2-5): ETGVTQSPTHLIKTRGQQVTLRCSSQSGHNTVSWYQQALGQGPQFIFQYYREEENGRGNFPPRFSGLQFPNYSSELNVNALELDDSALYLCASSWGQGGETQYFGPGTRLLVL.